This T cell receptor (beta chain) comes out of a study of blood T cell repertoires in COVID-19. The germline V gene has CDR1 SGHNT and CDR2 YYREEE (reference sequence). This CDR3 spans 15 amino acids. Losses at the gene ends were 4 bases for V and 8 bases for J; bases not matched to a gene: 13. The method was immunoSEQ multiplex PCR; TCRdb's version includes in-frame clones alone and lacks a portion of them. The data contain over 300,000 clones, 87% of them singletons. V and J are TRBV5-4 and TRBJ1-2, with 8 bases lining up with TRBD1. The source material was PBMCs or T cells enriched from blood (not recorded which). This TCR came from a woman aged 25 to 39 who had recovered from COVID-19. The CDR3 bases are TGTGCCAGCAGCATTACAGGGGGACTCACTAGGGGCTACACCTTC. Protein: CASSITGGLTRGYTF.